A selection of T cell receptor beta chains follows, all from one sample in a study of OX40 agonist ivuxolimab in advanced cancers. Using immunoSEQ multiplex PCR, the repertoire was profiled, and TCRdb retains in-frame clones only, with some absent. The sample consists of around 100,000 clones, around 90% of them appearing once. The material was CD4+ or CD8+ T cells sorted from blood, obtained in a trial of the OX40 agonist ivuxolimab. These receptors were collected from an adult with an advanced solid tumor such as melanoma, head and neck, liver or kidney cancer. Both conserved end residues are part of each CDR3. The order of the fields is J gene, V gene, D gene, CDR3 protein. The D gene is left open where the match is weak.

j_gene: TRBJ2-6; v_gene: TRBV7-3; d_gene: TRBD2; CDR3aa: CASSLYASGNPSGANVLTF
j_gene: TRBJ2-5; v_gene: TRBV11-2; d_gene: TRBD2; CDR3aa: CASTSLGRDSETQYF
j_gene: TRBJ2-3; v_gene: TRBV5-4; d_gene: .; CDR3aa: CASSLGPGFYSTDTQYF
j_gene: TRBJ1-5; v_gene: TRBV2; d_gene: .; CDR3aa: CASSDSKNQPQHF
j_gene: TRBJ1-1; v_gene: TRBV6-6; d_gene: TRBD1; CDR3aa: CASSGGTANTEAFF
j_gene: TRBJ1-2; v_gene: TRBV7-2; d_gene: .; CDR3aa: CASSLQNYGYTF
j_gene: TRBJ2-3; v_gene: TRBV7-9; d_gene: TRBD2; CDR3aa: CASSRGTSGSTDTQYF
j_gene: TRBJ2-2; v_gene: TRBV5-7; d_gene: TRBD1; CDR3aa: CASRGTDTGELFF
j_gene: TRBJ1-1; v_gene: TRBV19; d_gene: .; CDR3aa: CASSRGTSRLGRNTEAFF
j_gene: TRBJ1-5; v_gene: TRBV19; d_gene: .; CDR3aa: CASSWEDQPQHF
j_gene: TRBJ2-1; v_gene: TRBV7-3; d_gene: .; CDR3aa: CASSWQGGRNEQFF
j_gene: TRBJ2-3; v_gene: TRBV5-1; d_gene: .; CDR3aa: CASSSDSGDTQYF
j_gene: TRBJ2-3; v_gene: TRBV7-2; d_gene: TRBD1; CDR3aa: CASSPRQGRLTDTQYF
j_gene: TRBJ2-5; v_gene: TRBV27; d_gene: .; CDR3aa: CASRGGTDEREQETQYF
j_gene: TRBJ1-4; v_gene: TRBV5-1; d_gene: TRBD1; CDR3aa: CASSLASPGQGNEKLFF
j_gene: TRBJ2-7; v_gene: TRBV7-9; d_gene: .; CDR3aa: CASSLEIGYEQYF
j_gene: TRBJ1-2; v_gene: TRBV28; d_gene: .; CDR3aa: CASSQGWNGYTF
j_gene: TRBJ1-3; v_gene: TRBV27; d_gene: .; CDR3aa: CASSPSGHFSGNTIYF
j_gene: TRBJ1-2; v_gene: TRBV28; d_gene: .; CDR3aa: CASSLPGYGYTF
j_gene: TRBJ2-3; v_gene: TRBV29-1; d_gene: .; CDR3aa: CSVDTDTQYF
j_gene: TRBJ1-1; v_gene: TRBV5-1; d_gene: .; CDR3aa: CASSLLSADGAEAFF
j_gene: TRBJ2-1; v_gene: TRBV18; d_gene: .; CDR3aa: CASSPPAHEQFF
j_gene: TRBJ2-5; v_gene: TRBV7-9; d_gene: .; CDR3aa: CASSLVPEQETQYF
j_gene: TRBJ2-1; v_gene: TRBV11-3; d_gene: TRBD2; CDR3aa: CASSLGNSGVLNEQFF
j_gene: TRBJ2-2; v_gene: TRBV15; d_gene: .; CDR3aa: CATSRDGPGNTGELFF
j_gene: TRBJ2-3; v_gene: TRBV5-1; d_gene: TRBD2; CDR3aa: CASSGAGADTQYF
j_gene: TRBJ2-1; v_gene: TRBV7-2; d_gene: .; CDR3aa: CASSPGSGDEQFF
j_gene: TRBJ1-5; v_gene: TRBV28; d_gene: TRBD1; CDR3aa: CASGEPTGVNQPQHF
j_gene: TRBJ1-2; v_gene: TRBV30; d_gene: .; CDR3aa: CAWSPRGSGYTF
j_gene: TRBJ2-7; v_gene: TRBV18; d_gene: .; CDR3aa: CASSPPSHLGGEQYF
j_gene: TRBJ1-2; v_gene: TRBV5-5; d_gene: .; CDR3aa: CASSLGDLQGYTF
j_gene: TRBJ2-1; v_gene: TRBV7-3; d_gene: .; CDR3aa: CASSLIGAGLGSYNEQFF
j_gene: TRBJ2-3; v_gene: TRBV4-1; d_gene: TRBD2; CDR3aa: CASSRGTSGTTDTQYF
j_gene: TRBJ2-1; v_gene: TRBV28; d_gene: TRBD1; CDR3aa: CASSFWGQGAGEQFF
j_gene: TRBJ1-1; v_gene: TRBV5-6; d_gene: .; CDR3aa: CASSLKQGGVSLNTEAFF
j_gene: TRBJ1-3; v_gene: TRBV9; d_gene: TRBD1; CDR3aa: CASSVQGAGGNTIYF
j_gene: TRBJ1-1; v_gene: TRBV7-9; d_gene: .; CDR3aa: CASSSFGSLNTEAFF
j_gene: TRBJ2-7; v_gene: TRBV10-2; d_gene: TRBD1; CDR3aa: CASSDDRVWSYEQYF
j_gene: TRBJ2-5; v_gene: TRBV5-6; d_gene: TRBD1; CDR3aa: CASSLGWQGAETQYF
j_gene: TRBJ2-7; v_gene: TRBV6-1; d_gene: .; CDR3aa: CASSQTRYEQYF
j_gene: TRBJ2-7; v_gene: TRBV11-2; d_gene: .; CDR3aa: CASSALRGRKYEQYF
j_gene: TRBJ2-6; v_gene: TRBV15; d_gene: .; CDR3aa: CATSSSVLGANVLTF
j_gene: TRBJ1-1; v_gene: TRBV2; d_gene: .; CDR3aa: CASSVEGRDTEAFF
j_gene: TRBJ2-7; v_gene: TRBV7-6; d_gene: .; CDR3aa: CASSSAPPTGGGGTQYF
j_gene: TRBJ2-3; v_gene: TRBV4-1; d_gene: .; CDR3aa: CASSQVKVMRERDTQYF
j_gene: TRBJ2-6; v_gene: TRBV7-2; d_gene: .; CDR3aa: CASSPNSGANVLTF
j_gene: TRBJ2-2; v_gene: TRBV15; d_gene: .; CDR3aa: CATSREAVDRELFF
j_gene: TRBJ1-2; v_gene: TRBV28; d_gene: .; CDR3aa: CASSGDPSTNYGYTF
j_gene: TRBJ1-3; v_gene: TRBV6-1; d_gene: .; CDR3aa: CASRFWGSGNTIYF
j_gene: TRBJ1-2; v_gene: TRBV28; d_gene: .; CDR3aa: CASSYDTYGYTF
j_gene: TRBJ1-1; v_gene: TRBV27; d_gene: .; CDR3aa: CASSLAPGERAEAFF
j_gene: TRBJ2-1; v_gene: TRBV5-1; d_gene: .; CDR3aa: CASTNFYNEQFF
j_gene: TRBJ2-5; v_gene: TRBV7-1; d_gene: TRBD1; CDR3aa: CASSLFRGLEETQYF